One T cell receptor beta chain is described in this entry. Measured with immunoSEQ multiplex PCR; TCRdb has only the in-frame clones, and not every one. The sample records about 260,000 clones, around 87% being singletons. Seattle patient enrollment occurred during active infection, with longitudinal follow-up thereafter. The data derive from a study of blood T cell repertoires in COVID-19. Study background: Samples came from the United States, Italy and Spain, spanning acute and convalescent COVID-19. From T cells, B-cell-depleted T cells, or PBMCs came the material, which was cDNA or gDNA.

V was clipped by 4 bases and J by 4 bases, with 17 bases between them. Germline lookup yields CDR1 SGDLS and CDR2 YYNGEE. This CDR3 contains 15 residues. Sample: peripheral blood. This TCR was recovered from a woman in her sixties with COVID-19, enrolled during active disease. The V and J genes are TRBV9 and TRBJ1-2; a possible D gene is TRBD1 (6 bases). In DNA, the CDR3 is TGTGCCAGCAGCCCTCGTGGGGGGGCGGGCTATGGCTACACCTTC. It yields the protein CASSPRGGAGYGYTF.